This paragraph reports one TCR beta chain. The sample comes from a study of radiotherapy plus CTLA-4 blockade in lung cancer. Repertoires were generated with immunoSEQ multiplex PCR, while TCRdb's copy carries only in-frame clones and drops some. This table holds 53,000 or so clones, roughly four fifths found once. The CDR3 is made up of 13 amino acids. Germline CDR1 is MNHEY and CDR2 is SVGAGI. V lost 7 bases, J lost 0 bases, and 7 bases lay in between. This material consisted of peripheral blood, taken from a patient treated with radiotherapy plus ipilimumab. The chain employs TRBV6-5 and TRBJ2-1; D possibly corresponds to TRBD1 (6 bases). This receptor was identified in a human donor with non-small cell lung cancer who had stable disease on radiotherapy plus ipilimumab. The CDR3: CASTGVSYNEQFF. DNA of the CDR3: TGTGCCAGCACAGGGGTCTCCTACAATGAGCAGTTCTTC.